The present entry profiles one T cell receptor (beta chain) with its context. This record belongs to a study of blood T cell repertoires in COVID-19. Study at large: T cells, B-cell-depleted T cells, or PBMCs supplied cDNA or gDNA.

This CDR3 comprises 14 residues. Germline V lookup: CDR1 SGHRS, CDR2 YFSETQ. The junction had 9 bases not matched to a gene; V was cut back by 7 bases and J by 2 bases. In the authors' methods: Nucleated cell number was recorded as an estimate derived from reference gene primer amplification. Libraries were prepared by immunoSEQ multiplex PCR; TCRdb keeps only in-frame clonotypes and omits some of them. The V and J calls and clone size come from that table; D and trimming were worked out from the DNA. The repertoire holds 99,000 or so clones, with roughly four fifths as singletons. This TCR came from a man aged 55-75 years with acute or convalescent COVID-19. The rearrangement uses TRBV5-1 and TRBJ2-7; 7 bases line up with TRBD1. Source material: peripheral blood. In DNA, the CDR3 is TGCGCCAGCTCCGAACAGGGGAGTCCCTACGAGCAGTACTTC. Protein product: CASSEQGSPYEQYF.